This record concerns one TCR beta chain sequence. Unmatched junction bases numbered 0, after V lost 6 bases and J lost 7 bases. CDR3 length: 13 residues. Germline V lookup: CDR1 LNHNV, CDR2 YYDKDF (reference sequence). The data originate from a study of blood T cell repertoires in COVID-19. The assay was immunoSEQ multiplex PCR, and TCRdb's table has in-frame clones only and misses some. The table has tens of thousands of clones, 80% to 90% seen once; the top ten hold approximately 8.1%. Sequencing used peripheral blood. The receptor's source is a woman aged 70-85 years with acute or convalescent COVID-19. The chain is built from TRBV15 and TRBJ1-6, with 10 bases matching TRBD1. CDR3 DNA sequence: TGTGCCACCAGGACAGGGGGCAATTCACCCCTCCACTTT. This encodes CATRTGGNSPLHF.